The T cell receptor (beta chain) under discussion was sequenced for a study of blood T cell repertoires in COVID-19 (dated by TCRdb to the early 2020s). For the study in its entirety: Collaborator samples came from the United States, Italy and Spain and covered acute and convalescent phases of COVID-19. A de-identified subject ID, COVID-19 status, age in years and sex were almost always included in the sample metadata. The material from the prospective study consisted of cDNA or gDNA derived from T cells, B-cell-depleted T cells, or PBMCs. Where available, HLA class I and class II types were taken from metadata supplied by the sample provider and were not determined by assay-based typing. Subjects who had been exposed to COVID-19, were actively infected with it, or had recovered from it provided the deeply sampled blood TCRbeta repertoires that made up the dataset. The repertoires were released in a freely available public database meant as a resource for research on the immune response to SARS-CoV-2. The samples were drawn from two sources: the first 160 participants of the ongoing ImmuneRACE study, and 1,000 to 1,500 subjects contributed by 6 global collaborators.

To note about this clone: The antigen it recognizes is unknown. There are no base qualities to consult, and no much larger clone falls within one base.

TCRbeta CDR3 regions were amplified from genomic DNA using the immunoSEQ Assay, a bias-controlled multiplex PCR. For the original study's pipeline: Within the assay, amplification of reference gene primers was used to estimate how many nucleated cells each sample contained. To quantify the absolute abundance of each unique TCRbeta CDR3 rearrangement, sequence reads were collapsed and filtered. For each sample, productive Simpson clonality was calculated by taking the square root of Simpson's diversity index across productive rearrangements. TCRdb holds this immuneACCESS table with in-frame rearrangements only. Some clones are missing; in checked studies, unresolved V genes explain under half, and the rest has no known cause. For V, J and clone size, that table is used; D and trimming come from the DNA. A total of approximately 300,000 clones appear in this sample, over 85% of them only once. The biggest ten clones account for around 1.9% of the sample.

One collaborating source in Seattle enrolled patients while the patients were actively infected and followed the patients over time throughout the course of disease. Whole blood was collected in K2EDTA tubes by collaborating institutions according to the institutions' own protocols. Collaborator samples were shipped for TCRbeta analysis as frozen whole blood, isolated PBMCs, or DNA extracted from either sample type. Sequences MNHNY (CDR1) and SVGAGI (CDR2) are obtained from the germline V gene (reference sequence). The CDR3 runs 14 residues from the cysteine to the phenylalanine. Only the CDR3 portion is preserved as DNA: 42 bases, with reading frame beginning at the first base. The V and J ends are trimmed by 5 bases and 2 bases, leaving 12 bases between them. Study-wide conclusions, independent of this receptor: The amount of clinical and demographic metadata varied by source and participant and was provided uncurated.

Input material: peripheral blood. This TCR was recovered from a woman aged 25-40 years with COVID-19, enrolled during active disease. The V and J segments used are TRBV6-6 and TRBJ1-1; a tentative D match to TRBD1 spans 6 bases. The DNA is TGTGCCAGCAGTCTACAGGGATCAAACACTGAAGCTTTCTTT. Its amino acids are CASSLQGSNTEAFF.